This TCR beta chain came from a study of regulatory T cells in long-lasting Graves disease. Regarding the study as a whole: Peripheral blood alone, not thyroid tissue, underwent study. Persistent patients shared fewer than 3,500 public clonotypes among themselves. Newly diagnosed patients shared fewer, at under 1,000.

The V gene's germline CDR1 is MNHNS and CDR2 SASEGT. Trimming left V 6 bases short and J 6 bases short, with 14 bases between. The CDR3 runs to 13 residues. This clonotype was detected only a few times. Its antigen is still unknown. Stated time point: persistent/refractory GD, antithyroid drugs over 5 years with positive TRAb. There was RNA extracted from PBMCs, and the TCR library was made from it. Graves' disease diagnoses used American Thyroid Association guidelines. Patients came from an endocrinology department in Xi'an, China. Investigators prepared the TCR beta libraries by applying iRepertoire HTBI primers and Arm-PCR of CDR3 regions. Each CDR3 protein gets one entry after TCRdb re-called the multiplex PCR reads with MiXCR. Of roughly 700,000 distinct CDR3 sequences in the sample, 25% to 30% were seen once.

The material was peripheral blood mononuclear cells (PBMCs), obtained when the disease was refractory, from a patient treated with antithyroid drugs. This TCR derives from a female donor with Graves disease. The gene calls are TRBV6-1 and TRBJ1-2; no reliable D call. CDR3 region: CASSTLGGHGYTF. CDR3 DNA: TGTGCCAGCAGCACTCTAGGAGGGCATGGCTACACCTTC.